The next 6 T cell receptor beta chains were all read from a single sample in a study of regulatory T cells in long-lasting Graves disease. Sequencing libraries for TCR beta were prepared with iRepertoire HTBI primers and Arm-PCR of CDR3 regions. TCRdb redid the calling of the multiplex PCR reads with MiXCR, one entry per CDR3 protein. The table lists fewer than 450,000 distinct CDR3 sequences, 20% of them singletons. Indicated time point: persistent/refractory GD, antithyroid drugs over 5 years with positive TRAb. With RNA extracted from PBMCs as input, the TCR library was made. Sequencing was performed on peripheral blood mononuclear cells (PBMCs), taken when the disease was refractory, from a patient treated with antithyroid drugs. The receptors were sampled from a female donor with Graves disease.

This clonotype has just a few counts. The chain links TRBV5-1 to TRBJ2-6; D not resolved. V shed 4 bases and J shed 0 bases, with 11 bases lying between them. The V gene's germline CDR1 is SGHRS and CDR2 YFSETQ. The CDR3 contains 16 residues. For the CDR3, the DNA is TGCGCCAGCAGCCCACAAACATCCTCTGGGGCCAACGTCCTGACTTTC. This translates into CASSPQTSSGANVLTF.

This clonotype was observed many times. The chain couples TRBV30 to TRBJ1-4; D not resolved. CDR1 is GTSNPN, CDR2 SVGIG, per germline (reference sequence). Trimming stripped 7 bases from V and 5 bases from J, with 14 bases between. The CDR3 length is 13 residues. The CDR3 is CASRGGRNEKLFF. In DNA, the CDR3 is TGTGCCTCCCGAGGAGGGCGGAATGAAAAACTGTTTTTT.

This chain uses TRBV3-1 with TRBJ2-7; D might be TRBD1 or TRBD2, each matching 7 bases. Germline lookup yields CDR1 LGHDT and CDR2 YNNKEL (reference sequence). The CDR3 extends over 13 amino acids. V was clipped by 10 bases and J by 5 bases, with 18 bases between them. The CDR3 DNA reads TGTGCCACCGAGGGGAGGGGGCGGGACGAGCAGTACTTC. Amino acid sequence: CATEGRGRDEQYF.

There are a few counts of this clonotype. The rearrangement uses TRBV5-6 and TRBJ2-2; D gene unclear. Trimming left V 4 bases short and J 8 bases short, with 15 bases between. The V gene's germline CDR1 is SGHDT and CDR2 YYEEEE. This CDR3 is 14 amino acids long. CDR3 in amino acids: CASSLDTPEGELFF. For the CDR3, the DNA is TGTGCCAGCAGCCTAGACACCCCAGAAGGGGAGCTGTTTTTT. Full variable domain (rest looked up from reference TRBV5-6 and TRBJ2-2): DAGVTQSPTHLIKTRGQQVTLRCSPKSGHDTVSWYQQALGQGPQFIFQYYEEEERQRGNFPDRFSGHQFPNYSSELNVNALLLGDSALYLCASSLDTPEGELFFGEGSRLTVL.

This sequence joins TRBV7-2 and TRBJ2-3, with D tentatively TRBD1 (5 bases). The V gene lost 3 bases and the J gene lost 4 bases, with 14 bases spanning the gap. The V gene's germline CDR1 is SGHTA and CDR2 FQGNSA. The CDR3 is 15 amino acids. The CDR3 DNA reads TGTGCCAGCAGCTTCCAGGGTCCCGTCCCAGATACGCAGTATTTT. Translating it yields CASSFQGPVPDTQYF.

The CDR3 loop reads CASSQDLMGGLDEKLFF. The CDR3 DNA sequence: TGCGCCAGCAGCCAAGATCTGATGGGTGGCCTGGATGAAAAACTGTTTTTT. This chain joins TRBV4-3 and TRBJ1-4; D is unresolved. Trimming cost V 0 bases and J 6 bases, with 17 bases left between them. CDR1 is LGHNA, CDR2 YSLEER, per germline. This CDR3 comprises 17 residues.